The clone carrying this T cell receptor beta chain has at least ten counts. Its matching antigen is unknown. Investigators reverse transcribed all isolated RNA, so they sequenced expressed TCRB transcripts. Method: immunoSEQ multiplex PCR; TCRdb's copy keeps in-frame clones and lacks some. The data hold roughly 140,000 clones, with around 8% observed a single time. This record belongs to a study of beta chain features in type 1 diabetes. Findings and caveats of the study: A potential PCR bias toward shorter templates would be equal in patient and control samples. Moderate yet significant TCRB CDR3 shortening was seen in Type 1 diabetes patients in all four CD4+ subsets.

Isolation of CD4+ naive, central memory, regulatory and stem cell-like memory cells was achieved by sorting via CD45RO/CCR7/CD25/CD127/CD95/CD27. Germline loops: CDR1 LGHNA, CDR2 YSLEER. The V gene end was trimmed by 0 bases and the J gene end by 5 bases; junction bases not matched to a gene: 11. There are 18 residues in the CDR3. The sequenced sample was central memory CD4+ T cells from blood. The source is a man aged 18 to 29 in good health. The V and J genes are TRBV4-3 and TRBJ2-3; 10 bases are a match to TRBD2. CDR3 region: CASSQDDFKRGGGDTQYF. For the CDR3, the DNA is TGCGCCAGCAGCCAAGATGACTTTAAGCGGGGGGGCGGAGATACGCAGTATTTT.